Shown below are 13 T cell receptor beta chains from a single sample sequenced in a study of untreated major depressive disorder. Sequencing used immunoSEQ multiplex PCR; TCRdb keeps in-frame clones, though not all of them. The data contain about 21,000 clones, roughly 91% of them singletons. The sample consisted of CD4+ T cells from PBMCs. These receptor sequences come from a woman between 40 and 50 years old in good health.

Concerning this clone: One end of the junction varies from germline; a read error may be responsible. The chain has TRBV2 and TRBJ1-1; D remains ambiguous. Germline V gives CDR1 SNHLY, CDR2 FYNNEI. This CDR3 spans 11 amino acids. CDR3 in DNA: TGTGCCAGCAGTGAACCGGACCGAAATCTCTTT. This gives the protein CASSEPDRNLF.

The chain couples TRBV4-2 to TRBJ2-5; 14 nucleotides match TRBD2. Looked up from germline, CDR1 is LGHNA and CDR2 is YNFKEQ. The CDR3 totals 18 residues. The V segment lost 5 bases and the J segment 4 bases; nucleotides outside the gene matches: 12. The CDR3 loop is CASSRSAGTSGSGETQYF. The CDR3 nucleotides read TGTGCCAGCAGCAGATCAGCCGGGACTAGCGGGAGTGGAGAGACCCAGTACTTC.

The genes are TRBV18 and TRBJ2-2; tentatively, D is TRBD2 (7 bases). Trimming stripped 0 bases from V and 6 bases from J, with 14 bases between. This CDR3 is built from 16 residues. Germline lookup yields CDR1 KGHSH and CDR2 LQKENI. This CDR3 is CASSPPRGGASGELFF. Here the CDR3 DNA reads TGTGCCAGCTCACCACCGCGTGGGGGGGCCTCCGGGGAGCTGTTTTTT.

The chain joins TRBV28 to TRBJ1-1; TRBD1 is a possible D gene (5 bases). Trimming removed 6 bases at V and 4 bases at J, with 9 bases between. The CDR3 has 12 residues. In germline, CDR1 is MDHEN, CDR2 SYDVKM. CDR3: CASRDGGTEAFF. The CDR3 DNA sequence: TGTGCCAGCAGGGATGGGGGCACTGAAGCTTTCTTT.

V is TRBV18 and J is TRBJ1-1; D not resolved. Trimming removed 3 bases at V and 1 base at J, with 12 bases between. The CDR3 runs to 15 residues. CDR1 is KGHSH, CDR2 LQKENI, per germline. DNA of the CDR3: TGTGCCAGCTCACCCCCAGGATCCTCGAACACTGAAGCTTTCTTT. Amino acid sequence: CASSPPGSSNTEAFF.

CDR3 sequence: CAWSRGNEQYF. CDR3 DNA sequence: TGTGCCTGGAGCAGGGGGAACGAGCAGTACTTC. This sequence joins TRBV30 and TRBJ2-7; 7 nucleotides agree with TRBD1. The V segment lost 3 bases and the J segment 5 bases; nucleotides outside the gene matches: 1. CDR1 is GTSNPN and CDR2 is SVGIG in the germline V gene (reference sequence). This CDR3 is 11 amino acids long.

A few counts support this clone. The chain couples TRBV18 to TRBJ1-2; D remains unclear. Per the germline V gene, CDR1 is KGHSH and CDR2 is LQKENI. The CDR3 has 14 residues. Between the trimmed V and J ends, which lost 2 bases and 9 bases, there was a span of 16 bases. Here the CDR3 reads CASSPGSQALSYTF. The CDR3 DNA sequence: TGTGCCAGCTCACCAGGGAGCCAAGCACTGAGCTACACCTTC.

J is TRBJ1-1 and V is TRBV9; tentative D call: TRBD1 (6 bases). This CDR3 is built from 14 residues. CDR1 and CDR2 from the germline V gene are SGDLS and YYNGEE. Trimming shortened V by 5 bases and J by 1 base, and 12 bases separated the two germline ends. The CDR3 coding sequence is TGTGCCAGCAGTCGTACGGACAGGAACACTGAAGCTTTCTTT. It encodes CASSRTDRNTEAFF.

This sequence joins TRBV18 and TRBJ1-4; D ambiguous. Per the germline V gene, CDR1 is KGHSH and CDR2 is LQKENI. There are 14 residues in the CDR3. V gave up 3 bases and J gave up 3 bases, with 8 bases separating them. As DNA, the CDR3 is TGTGCCAGCTCACCCATCCTGCCTAATGAAAAACTGTTTTTT. It yields the protein CASSPILPNEKLFF.

The chain carries TRBV7-2 and TRBJ2-5, with D perhaps TRBD1 (5 bases). V was cut by 3 bases and J by 7 bases, with 18 bases left in between. CDR1 and CDR2 (germline): SGHTA, FQGNSA. The CDR3 consists of 15 residues. CDR3 sequence: CASSFGDSRTGTQYF. For the CDR3, the DNA is TGTGCCAGCAGCTTCGGAGACAGCCGGACGGGGACCCAGTACTTC.

The genes are TRBV28 and TRBJ1-2; no clear D gene. CDR3 length: 12 residues. Germline assignment: CDR1 MDHEN and CDR2 SYDVKM. V was pared by 8 bases and J by 6 bases, with 13 bases between. This chain's CDR3 is CASFGKTDGYTF. The CDR3 region has the DNA TGTGCCAGCTTTGGGAAAACGGATGGCTACACCTTC.

The J gene is TRBJ1-3, the V gene TRBV28; the D is unclear. V shed 3 bases and J shed 0 bases, with 6 bases lying between them. Germline assignment: CDR1 MDHEN and CDR2 SYDVKM. The length of the CDR3 is 14 residues. The CDR3 nucleotides are TGTGCCAGCAGTTTTCGGTACTCTGGAAACACCATATATTTT. Protein product: CASSFRYSGNTIYF.

The chain carries TRBV14 and TRBJ1-2; no clear D. Germline V lookup: CDR1 SGHDN, CDR2 FVKESK. Trimming stripped 4 bases from V and 5 bases from J, with 11 bases between. This CDR3 comprises 13 residues. The DNA for the CDR3 is TGTGCCAGCAGCCTGGGCAGTAGATATGGCTACACCTTC. Encoded protein: CASSLGSRYGYTF. The full variable domain, in which reference TRBV14 and TRBJ1-2 provide the parts outside the CDR3, is EAGVTQFPSHSVIEKGQTVTLRCDPISGHDNLYWYRRVMGKEIKFLLHFVKESKQDESGMPNNRFLAERTGGTYSTLKVQPAELEDSGVYFCASSLGSRYGYTFGSGTRLTVV.